This T cell receptor (beta chain) was found in a study of T cell responses to AZD1222 COVID-19 vaccine. Whole-study context: Second-dose timings of about 4 or about 12 weeks were pooled.

As concerns this clone: Its specificity is not known.

The germline V gene has CDR1 DFQATT and CDR2 SNEGSKA (reference sequence). CDR3 size: 14 residues. V shed 3 bases and J 6 bases; nucleotides not matched to a gene: 8. Whole-study results and caveats: White British people made up most donors, females outnumbered males, and clonal diversity was possibly underestimated. Spike was spanned by vaccine-associated CD4 TCRs, with dominance at 160-218 and 743-854. The number of AZD1222 recipients seropositive at baseline was only six.

Libraries were prepared by immunoSEQ multiplex PCR; TCRdb keeps only in-frame clonotypes and omits some of them. The data hold fewer than 180,000 clones, with less than 95% observed a single time. The V gene is TRBV20-1, the J gene TRBJ1-2, with 9 bases matching TRBD1. The material sequenced was peripheral blood, taken on day 0 of AZD1222 vaccination. The clonotype was recovered from an adult in good health. DNA of the CDR3: TGCAGTGCTAGTCCCGGGACAGGGCTGCATGGCTACACCTTC. Protein sequence: CSASPGTGLHGYTF.